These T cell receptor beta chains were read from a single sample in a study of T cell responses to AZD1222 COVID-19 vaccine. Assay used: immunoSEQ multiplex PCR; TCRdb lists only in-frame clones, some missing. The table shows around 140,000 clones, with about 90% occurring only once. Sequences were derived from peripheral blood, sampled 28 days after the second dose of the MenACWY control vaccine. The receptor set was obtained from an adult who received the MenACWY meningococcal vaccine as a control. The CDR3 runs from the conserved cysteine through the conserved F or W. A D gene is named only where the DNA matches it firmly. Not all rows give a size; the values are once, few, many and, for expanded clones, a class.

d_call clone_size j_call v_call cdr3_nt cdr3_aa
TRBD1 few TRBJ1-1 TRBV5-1 TGCGCCAGCAGCTCGGACAGGGTGAACACTGAAGCTTTCTTT CASSSDRVNTEAFF
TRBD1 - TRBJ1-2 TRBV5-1 TGCGCCAGCAGCCCGGGTGGGGCAGGGGGCATTTCAAGCTACACCTTC CASSPGGAGGISSYTF
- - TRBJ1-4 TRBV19 TGTGCCAGTAGTATCATGGGGGAAGGCACTAATGAAAAACTGTTTTTT CASSIMGEGTNEKLFF
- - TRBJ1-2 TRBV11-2 TGTGCCAGCAGCTTACAGGGCTATGGCTACACCTTC CASSLQGYGYTF
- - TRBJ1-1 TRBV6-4 TGTGCCAGCAGTGACTGGGTGAACACTGAAGCTTTCTTT CASSDWVNTEAFF
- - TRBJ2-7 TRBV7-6 TGTGCCAGCAGCTCTCGCAAGGCCGAGCAGTACTTC CASSSRKAEQYF
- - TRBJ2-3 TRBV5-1 TGCGCCAGCAGCTTGGCCCAGGCAGACCTCACAGATACGCAGTATTTT CASSLAQADLTDTQYF
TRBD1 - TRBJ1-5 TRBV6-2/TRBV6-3 TGTGCCAGCAGTTACTCAGGGGACAGTAGCAATCAGCCCCAGCATTTT CASSYSGDSSNQPQHF
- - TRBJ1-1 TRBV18 TGTGCCAGCTCTCAAACAGGGCTGGGGAACACTGAAGCTTTCTTT CASSQTGLGNTEAFF
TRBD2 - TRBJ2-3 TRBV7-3 TGTGCCAGCAGCTACCGGGGGGGCCGGGCAGATACGCAGTATTTT CASSYRGGRADTQYF
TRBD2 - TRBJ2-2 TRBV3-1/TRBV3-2 TGTGCCAGCAACCCTAGCGGGAGCGGCGGGGAGCTGTTTTTT CASNPSGSGGELFF
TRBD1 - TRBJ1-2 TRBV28 TGTGCCAGCGGCCGATTAAGCCTAGGACAGGTGAATGGCTACACCTTC CASGRLSLGQVNGYTF
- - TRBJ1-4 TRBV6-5 TGTGCCAGCAGTTACTCATCGGGGAATGAAAAACTGTTTTTT CASSYSSGNEKLFF